One and the same sample provided the 18 T cell receptor beta chains below, sequenced in a study of T cells in Graves' hyperthyroidism and ophthalmopathy. RNA transcripts were the template for amplifying TCR beta CDR3 regions. The TCR CDR3 was amplified in a first-round RT-PCR using the HTBI primer set. A single record per CDR3 protein comes from TCRdb applying MiXCR to the multiplex PCR reads. In the table there are some 770,000 distinct CDR3 sequences, 16% of which are singletons. Sample: blood. The origin of the receptors is a man aged 18 to 29 with Graves' hyperthyroidism.

In its sample, this clonotype was seen many times. V is TRBV2 and J is TRBJ2-5, with 7 bases fitting TRBD2. Germline V gene sequence: CDR1 SNHLY, CDR2 FYNNEI. Trimming cost V 7 bases and J 0 bases; bases outside gene matches: 14. The CDR3 spans 17 residues. The CDR3 nucleotides are TGTGCCAGCAACTTGATGGGGCCTAGCGGTTACCAAGAGACCCAGTACTTC. Protein product: CASNLMGPSGYQETQYF. Full variable domain (missing parts from reference TRBV2 and TRBJ2-5): EPEVTQTPSHQVTQMGQEVILRCVPISNHLYFYWYRQILGQKVEFLVSFYNNEISEKSEIFDDQFSVERPDGSNFTLKIRSTKLEDSAMYFCASNLMGPSGYQETQYFGPGTRLLVL.

This clonotype was seen at least ten times. V usage is TRBV20-1 and J usage is TRBJ2-1; unclear D gene. This CDR3 contains 13 residues. V gave up 6 bases and J gave up 4 bases, with 13 bases separating them. The germline CDR1 and CDR2 sequences are DFQATT and SNEGSKA (reference sequence). This CDR3 reads CSAQGTPYNEQFF. The CDR3 coding sequence is TGCAGTGCCCAAGGAACACCTTACAATGAGCAGTTCTTC.

V and J are TRBV6-1 and TRBJ2-3; TRBD2 aligns across 11 bases. The CDR3 covers 16 residues. Trimming removed 3 bases from V and 0 bases from J; junction bases left unmatched: 2. Germline V CDR1 and CDR2: MNHNS, SASEGT. The CDR3 protein is CASSEGLADSTDTQYF. As DNA, the CDR3 is TGTGCCAGCAGTGAGGGACTAGCGGATAGCACAGATACGCAGTATTTT.

This clonotype showed up many times. This rearrangement joins TRBV3-1 to TRBJ2-1; D remains ambiguous. Per the germline V gene, CDR1 is LGHDT and CDR2 is YNNKEL (reference sequence). The CDR3 extends over 16 amino acids. V lost 0 bases, J lost 2 bases, and 11 bases lay in between. This CDR3 is CASSQESGPPYNEQFF. Here the CDR3 DNA reads TGTGCCAGCAGCCAAGAGTCCGGACCACCCTACAATGAGCAGTTCTTC.

This clonotype was recorded many times. This sequence joins TRBV12-3 or TRBV12-4 and TRBJ2-7; 9 bases are a match to TRBD2. With V trimmed by 4 bases and J by 0 bases, 10 bases remained unmatched. The CDR3 length is 17 residues. The CDR3 coding sequence is TGTGCCAGCAGTTCCGGGACTAGCCTTTCTCGCTCCTACGAGCAGTACTTC. The encoded protein is CASSSGTSLSRSYEQYF.

The chain is built from TRBV7-9 and TRBJ1-4; the match to TRBD1 covers 9 bases. Germline lookup yields CDR1 SEHNR and CDR2 FQNEAQ (reference sequence). The CDR3 has 17 residues. After removal of 5 bases from V and 5 bases from J, the junction contained 12 bases not matched to a gene. CDR3 region: CASSGTGTGLQNEKLFF. The CDR3 DNA reads TGTGCCAGCAGCGGCACCGGGACAGGGTTACAGAATGAAAAACTGTTTTTT.

Details on this clonotype: A much more abundant neighbour one base away suggests this may be a read error. In this CDR3 the conserved last residue, phenylalanine or tryptophan, is missing, so a read error is likely. This rearrangement joins TRBV3-1 to TRBJ1-2; D gene uncertain. Trimming took 4 bases from V and 4 from J, leaving 10 bases between them. The CDR3 runs 13 residues. Germline V lookup: CDR1 LGHDT, CDR2 YNNKEL (reference sequence). In DNA form, the CDR3 reads TGTGCCAGCAGCCCCCGGCAGCCCTATGGCTACACCCTC. Protein product: CASSPRQPYGYTL.

This clonotype was observed a few times. The chain has TRBV30 and TRBJ1-3; TRBD1 is a possible D gene (5 bases). The CDR3 contains 15 residues. The germline CDR1 and CDR2 sequences are GTSNPN and SVGIG (reference sequence). Trimming took off 3 bases at V and 4 bases at J, with 16 bases between the two ends. The CDR3 loop reads CAWSPGPTGGNTIYF. In DNA, the CDR3 is TGTGCCTGGAGCCCGGGGCCCACCGGAGGAAACACCATATATTTT.

This clonotype showed up just once. Compared with germline, one end of the junction differs, possibly owing to a read error. This sequence joins TRBV7-2 and TRBJ1-4; no firm D call. Looked up from germline, CDR1 is SGHTA and CDR2 is FQGNSA. CDR3 size: 13 residues. In nucleotides, the CDR3 is TGTGCCAGCAGTGAGAGGCAAAATGAACAACTGCTTTTT. Translation: CASSERQNEQLLF.

This clonotype was detected a few times. The rearrangement uses TRBV5-6 and TRBJ2-1; 8 bases agree with TRBD2. Germline V lookup: CDR1 SGHDT, CDR2 YYEEEE. J was trimmed by 10 bases and V by 4 bases; bases with no gene match: 7. The CDR3 totals 13 residues. CDR3 sequence reads: CASSPIGGREQFF. CDR3 bases: TGTGCCAGCAGCCCAATCGGCGGGAGGGAGCAGTTCTTC.

This chain connects TRBV19 to TRBJ1-6; D is perhaps TRBD1 (6 bases). Trimming removed 5 bases from V and 10 bases from J, with 12 bases in between. CDR1 is LNHDA, CDR2 SQIVND, per germline (reference sequence). The CDR3 runs to 13 residues. The CDR3 region is CASSSSRGSPLHF. CDR3 nucleotides: TGTGCCAGTAGTTCGTCCAGGGGCTCACCCCTCCACTTT.

The chain is built from TRBV4-3 and TRBJ2-7; D uncertain. V lost 0 bases and J lost 4, with 7 bases in between. The CDR3 has 13 residues. Germline V gene data show CDR1 as LGHNA and CDR2 as YSLEER. CDR3 residues: CASSQDLGYEQYF. The DNA of the CDR3 is TGCGCCAGCAGCCAAGATCTAGGATACGAGCAGTACTTC.

This clonotype was seen at least ten times. This rearrangement joins TRBV7-2 to TRBJ2-7, with no clear D. The germline CDR1 and CDR2 sequences are SGHTA and FQGNSA. Trimming pared 1 base from V and 2 bases from J, leaving 15 bases between. This CDR3 comprises 16 residues. The DNA of the CDR3 is TGTGCCAGCAGCTTAGAAGGCTGGTTCTCCCCCTACGAGCAGTACTTC. It codes for CASSLEGWFSPYEQYF.

The gene calls are TRBV7-2 and TRBJ2-2, with D perhaps matching TRBD1 (5 bases). This CDR3 spans 15 amino acids. Trimming stripped 3 bases from V and 0 bases from J, with 8 bases between. Germline CDR1 and CDR2: SGHTA and FQGNSA. Here the CDR3 DNA reads TGTGCCAGCAGCTTTGACAGCGCGAACACCGGGGAGCTGTTTTTT. Protein product: CASSFDSANTGELFF.

This clonotype was seen many times. The CDR3 spells CASRNRGPDEQYF. Here the CDR3 DNA reads TGTGCCAGCAGAAACAGGGGGCCGGACGAGCAGTACTTC. The chain employs TRBV2 and TRBJ2-7; 9 nucleotides align to TRBD1. The CDR3 is made up of 13 amino acids. V was clipped by 6 bases and J by 5 bases; unmatched bases: 5. Germline V gene data show CDR1 as SNHLY and CDR2 as FYNNEI.

The chain has TRBV25-1 and TRBJ1-1; D gene uncertain. The CDR3 consists of 15 residues. V lost 4 bases to trimming and J lost 3 bases, with 15 bases between them. Looked up from germline, CDR1 is MGHDK and CDR2 is SYGVNS. The CDR3 loop reads CASSAPLHGDTEAFF. The CDR3 coding sequence is TGTGCCAGCAGTGCCCCCCTGCACGGGGACACTGAAGCTTTCTTT.

This clonotype was seen at least ten times. The chain has TRBV7-2 and TRBJ2-1, with D tentatively TRBD1 (5 bases). The CDR3 is 13 residues long. V was clipped by 3 bases and J by 7 bases, with 10 bases between them. In germline, CDR1 is SGHTA, CDR2 FQGNSA. CDR3 sequence reads: CASSLGLGNEQFF. DNA of the CDR3: TGTGCCAGCAGCTTGGGGCTGGGGAATGAGCAGTTCTTC.

There are many counts of this clonotype. The V and J genes are TRBV12-3 or TRBV12-4 and TRBJ2-5, with D uncertain. Trimming stripped 4 bases from V and 7 bases from J, with 13 bases between. CDR3 length: 13 residues. CDR3 region: CASSWGRAVTQYF. The CDR3 nucleotides read TGTGCCAGCAGTTGGGGTAGGGCTGTGACCCAGTACTTC.